The 13 T cell receptor beta chains below come from one sample, sequenced in a study of T-cell reconstitution after alpha-beta-depleted transplantation in children. Preparation of the TCRbeta library used unique molecular identifiers. Each CDR3 protein is one row after TCRdb ran MiXCR on the PCR reads. The sample lists hundreds of thousands of distinct CDR3 sequences; roughly 17% were seen once. The source material was PBMCs from the stem cell graft donor, sampled from the stem cell graft. These TCRs come from a human donor who donated a stem cell graft to a child with acute myeloid leukemia.

The V call is TRBV5-1, the J call TRBJ2-2; weak D call: TRBD2 (6 bases). Germline CDR1 SGHRS, CDR2 YFSETQ. CDR3 length: 16 residues. Deletions cut 4 bases from V and 2 bases from J, with 15 bases between. CDR3 amino acids: CASSPNIAANTGELFF. The CDR3 DNA sequence: TGCGCCAGCAGCCCCAACATAGCGGCTAACACCGGGGAGCTGTTTTTT.

Ten or more counts support this clonotype. V gene TRBV29-1 combines with J gene TRBJ2-1, with D possibly TRBD2 on 5 matching bases. The CDR3 is 12 residues long. Germline V gene sequence: CDR1 SQVTM, CDR2 ANQGSEA. V gave up 3 bases and J gave up 7 bases, with 10 bases separating them. The CDR3 is CSVDRGDNEQFF. The CDR3 nucleotides read TGCAGCGTTGATCGGGGAGATAATGAGCAGTTCTTC.

The chain links TRBV19 to TRBJ1-5; D is unclear. This CDR3 has 15 amino acids. V lost 1 base, J lost 7 bases, and 14 bases lay in between. Germline V gives CDR1 LNHDA, CDR2 SQIVND (reference sequence). The CDR3 is CASSIVEVGRQPQHF. CDR3 DNA sequence: TGTGCCAGTAGTATAGTCGAGGTAGGGAGACAGCCCCAGCATTTT.

This clonotype was observed at least ten times. The chain recombines TRBV20-1 with TRBJ2-5; D is ambiguous. CDR1 and CDR2 from the germline V gene are DFQATT and SNEGSKA (reference sequence). V was cut by 6 bases and J by 0 bases, with 8 bases left in between. The CDR3 loop spans 12 amino acids. The CDR3 reads CSALLYQETQYF. In DNA form, the CDR3 reads TGCAGTGCCCTCCTGTACCAAGAGACCCAGTACTTC.

This clonotype has ten or more counts. The rearrangement links TRBV6-5 to TRBJ2-3; 11 nucleotides agree with TRBD2. Germline V gene lookup returns CDR1 MNHEY and CDR2 SVGAGI. With V trimmed by 6 bases and J by 0 bases, 2 bases remained unmatched. This CDR3 spans 15 amino acids. The CDR3 bases are TGTGCCAGCAGGACTAGCGGGGCGAGCACAGATACGCAGTATTTT. Its translation: CASRTSGASTDTQYF.

Concerning this clonotype: This may arise from a read error, as a much more abundant clone is one base away. J is TRBJ2-1 and V is TRBV5-1, with D hard to call. The CDR3 runs 14 residues. CDR1 and CDR2 from the germline V gene are SGHRS and YFSETQ. V was pared by 0 bases and J by 5 bases, with 9 bases between. Here the CDR3 reads CASSLDRSDNEQFF. In DNA, the CDR3 is TGCGCCAGCAGCTTGGATAGGAGCGACAATGAGCAGTTCTTC.

In its sample, this clonotype was seen many times. The chain has TRBV6-6 and TRBJ2-7; no firm D call. V was shortened by 2 bases and J by 4 bases, with 9 bases between the two germline ends. Germline V CDR1 and CDR2: MNHNY, SVGAGI (reference sequence). CDR3 length: 13 amino acids. CDR3 amino acids: CASSYDARYEQYV. The CDR3 bases are TGTGCCAGCAGTTACGACGCTAGGTACGAGCAGTACGTC.

This clonotype was observed many times. The chain carries TRBV28 and TRBJ1-6, with D tentatively TRBD1 (5 bases). The V gene lost 10 bases and the J gene lost 9 bases, with 16 bases spanning the gap. CDR3 length: 13 amino acids. Germline V lookup: CDR1 MDHEN, CDR2 SYDVKM. The DNA for the CDR3 is TGTGCCACCCCGGGGCAGGGCGGTTCACCCCTCCACTTT. Protein product: CATPGQGGSPLHF.

The rearrangement joins TRBV7-2 to TRBJ1-6; D is perhaps TRBD1 (5 bases). CDR1 and CDR2 from the germline V gene are SGHTA and FQGNSA. The V gene lost 1 base and the J gene lost 13 bases, with 20 bases spanning the gap. The CDR3 is 16 residues long. The CDR3 DNA is TGTGCCAGCAGCTTAGGGTATGGGACGTACGACTGGCCCCTCCACTTT. Encoded protein: CASSLGYGTYDWPLHF. The variable domain in full, with the rest retrieved from reference TRBV7-2 and TRBJ1-6, is GAGVSQSPSNKVTEKGKDVELRCDPISGHTALYWYRQSLGQGLEFLIYFQGNSAPDKSGLPSDRFSAERTGGSVSTLTIQRTQQEDSAVYLCASSLGYGTYDWPLHFGNGTRLTVT.

CDR3 bases: TGTGCCAGCAGCCTAGACGCCAGCTTCTACAATGAGCAGTTCTTC. Protein sequence: CASSLDASFYNEQFF. The chain uses TRBV7-3 and TRBJ2-1; D remains unclear. The germline V and J ends were trimmed by 5 bases and 3 bases, with 14 bases remaining between them. The CDR3 consists of 15 residues. Germline values: CDR1 SGHTA, CDR2 FQGTGA.

This clonotype was seen more than once but under ten times. The chain has TRBV7-9 and TRBJ2-1, with D possibly matching TRBD1 (6 bases). CDR1 and CDR2 from the germline V gene are SEHNR and FQNEAQ (reference sequence). Trimming left V 1 base short and J 10 bases short, with 11 bases between. CDR3 size: 13 residues. CDR3 bases: TGTGCCAGCAGCTTAGGGGGGCCCGGGGAGCAGTTCTTC. It yields the protein CASSLGGPGEQFF.

This clonotype was observed a handful of times. This sequence joins TRBV6-5 and TRBJ1-2; maybe TRBD1 (5 bases). The CDR3 covers 15 residues. The V end was cut by 4 bases, the J end by 1 base, with 13 bases between. Germline lookup yields CDR1 MNHEY and CDR2 SVGAGI. In DNA, the CDR3 is TGTGCCAGCAGTTCGCGCCAGGGAATTAACTATGGCTACACCTTC. Translating gives CASSSRQGINYGYTF.

Only one count was recorded for this clonotype. A much larger clone sits a single nucleotide away, making a read error possible. This chain joins TRBV20-1 and TRBJ2-2; D might be TRBD2 (6 bases). Germline-derived CDR1 and CDR2 are DFQATT and SNEGSKA (reference sequence). This CDR3 spans 14 amino acids. The CDR3 DNA follows: TGCAATGCTAAGGGACTCTCCAACACCGGGGAGCTGTTTTTT. It specifies CNAKGLSNTGELFF.